A selection of T cell receptor beta chains follows, all from one sample in a study of T cell changes during pregnancy in multiple sclerosis. Assay: immunoSEQ multiplex PCR; the TCRdb copy retains only in-frame clones and omits some. The sample yields about 44,000 clones, 95% to 96% seen once. This material consisted of peripheral blood, taken in the second trimester of pregnancy. These receptors originate from a female donor with multiple sclerosis, enrolled in a pregnancy study. The CDR3 runs from the conserved cysteine through the conserved F or W. Clone size is stated in some rows and not others, as once, few, many or a class when expanded.

J	size	length	V	CDR3
TRBJ1-1	NA	16	TRBV19	CASRLGGPDSHSWAFF
TRBJ2-2	NA	14	TRBV5-1	CASSLPREAGELFF
TRBJ2-5	NA	14	TRBV30	CAWGGTTFSETQYF
TRBJ1-6	NA	18	TRBV25-1	CASSEYLPGQPYNSPLHF
TRBJ2-7	NA	14	TRBV7-9	CASSLGASGVEQYF
TRBJ1-1	once	13	TRBV7-3	CASSSGMNTEAFF
TRBJ1-2	NA	20	TRBV29-1	CSVEDLQLEDRGQRGYGYTF
TRBJ1-1	NA	13	TRBV28	CASSLLISGQGVF
TRBJ1-2	NA	15	TRBV5-4	CASSLEGQGNRDYTF
TRBJ1-1	NA	14	TRBV7-8	CASSLQGANTEAFF
TRBJ2-7	NA	16	TRBV7-8	CASSLDLRGQAYEQYF
TRBJ1-5	NA	14	TRBV10-3	CAISGDSLNQPQHF
TRBJ2-7	once	15	TRBV6-4	CASSESSGSYYEQYF
TRBJ1-4	NA	14	TRBV7-9	CASSLVVGTDKLFF
TRBJ2-7	NA	15	TRBV2	CASSNGGNSYYEQYF
TRBJ1-4	NA	15	TRBV6-1	CASDFQRGTNEKLFF
TRBJ2-5	NA	11	TRBV7-8	CASSSGQVRYF
TRBJ1-5	NA	14	TRBV18	CASSPDRVAQPQHF
TRBJ2-2	NA	14	TRBV7-2	CASSLGTAAGELFF
TRBJ2-2	NA	15	TRBV27	CASRSGTTLGGELFF
TRBJ2-3	NA	15	TRBV5-4	CASSPRLQHKDTQYF
TRBJ2-1	NA	14	TRBV19	CASSTGGGVAEQFF
TRBJ2-5	NA	15	TRBV5-6	CASSLVGTGTETQYF
TRBJ2-3	NA	16	TRBV7-2	CASSWGSGVVTDTQYF
TRBJ2-3	NA	19	TRBV7-9	CASSLADPLLAGITDTQYF
TRBJ2-1	NA	13	TRBV7-2	CASSPLVGGPQFF
TRBJ1-6	NA	16	TRBV6-6	CASSLAMSPFGSPLHF